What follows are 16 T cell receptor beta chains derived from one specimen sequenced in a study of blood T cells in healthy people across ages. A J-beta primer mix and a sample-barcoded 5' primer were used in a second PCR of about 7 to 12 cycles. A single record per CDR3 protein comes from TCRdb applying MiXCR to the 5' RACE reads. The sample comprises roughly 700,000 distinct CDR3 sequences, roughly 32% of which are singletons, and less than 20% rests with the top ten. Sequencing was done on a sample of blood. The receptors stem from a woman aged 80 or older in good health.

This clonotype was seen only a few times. The CDR3, as DNA: TGTGCCAGCAGCCCAAGTGCATCCGAGCCCCAGCATTTT. Translating gives CASSPSASEPQHF. The chain uses TRBV3-1 and TRBJ1-5; no clear D. Germline lookup yields CDR1 LGHDT and CDR2 YNNKEL (reference sequence). The CDR3 length is 13 residues. The V end lost 4 bases, the J end lost 8 bases, and 12 bases lay between the germline ends.

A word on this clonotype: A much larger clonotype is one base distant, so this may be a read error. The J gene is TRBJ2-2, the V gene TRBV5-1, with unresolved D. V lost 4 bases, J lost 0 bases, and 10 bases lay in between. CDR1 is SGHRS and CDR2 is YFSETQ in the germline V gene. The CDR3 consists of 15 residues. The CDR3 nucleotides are TGCGCCAGCAGCCCCCGGGTAACGAACACCGGGGAGCTGTTTTTT. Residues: CASSPRVTNTGELFF.

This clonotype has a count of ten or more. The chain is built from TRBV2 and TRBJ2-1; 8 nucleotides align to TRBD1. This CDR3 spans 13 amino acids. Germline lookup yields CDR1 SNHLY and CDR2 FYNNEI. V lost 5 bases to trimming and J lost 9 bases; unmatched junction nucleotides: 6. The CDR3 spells CASSRDRGSEQFF. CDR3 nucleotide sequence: TGTGCCAGCAGTCGAGACAGGGGCAGTGAGCAGTTCTTC.

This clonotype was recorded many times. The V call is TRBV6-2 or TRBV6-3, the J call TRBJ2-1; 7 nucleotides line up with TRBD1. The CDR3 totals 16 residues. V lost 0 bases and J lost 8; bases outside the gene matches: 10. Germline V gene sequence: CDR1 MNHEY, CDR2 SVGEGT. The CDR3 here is CASSYSETGYTHEQFF. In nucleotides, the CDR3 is TGTGCCAGCAGTTACTCGGAGACAGGGTATACTCATGAGCAGTTCTTC.

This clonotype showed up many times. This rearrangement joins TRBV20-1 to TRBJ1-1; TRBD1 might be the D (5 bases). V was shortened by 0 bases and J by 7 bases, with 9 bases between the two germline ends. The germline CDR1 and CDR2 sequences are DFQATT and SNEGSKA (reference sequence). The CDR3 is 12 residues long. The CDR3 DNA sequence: TGCAGTGCTAGAGATCAGACAGTTGAAGCTTTCTTT. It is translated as CSARDQTVEAFF.

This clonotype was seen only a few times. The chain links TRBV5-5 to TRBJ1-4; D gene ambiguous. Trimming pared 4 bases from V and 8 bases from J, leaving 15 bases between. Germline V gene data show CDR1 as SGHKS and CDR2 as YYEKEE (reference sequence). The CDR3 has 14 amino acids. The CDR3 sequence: CASSVGPAEEKLFF. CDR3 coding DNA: TGTGCCAGCAGCGTCGGTCCGGCGGAAGAAAAACTGTTTTTT.

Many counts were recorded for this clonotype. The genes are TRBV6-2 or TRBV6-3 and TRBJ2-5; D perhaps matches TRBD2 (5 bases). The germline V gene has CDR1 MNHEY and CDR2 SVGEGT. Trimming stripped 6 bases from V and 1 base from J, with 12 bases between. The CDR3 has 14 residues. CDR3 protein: CASSKLGRQETQYF. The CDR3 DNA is TGTGCCAGCAGCAAACTAGGACGCCAAGAGACCCAGTACTTC.

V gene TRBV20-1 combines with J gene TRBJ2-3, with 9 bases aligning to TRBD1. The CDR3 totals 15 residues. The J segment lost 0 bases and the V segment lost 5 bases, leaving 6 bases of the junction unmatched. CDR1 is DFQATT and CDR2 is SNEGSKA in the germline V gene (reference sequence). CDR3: CSAPYTGGSTDTQYF. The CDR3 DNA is TGCAGTGCTCCATATACAGGGGGCAGCACAGATACGCAGTATTTT.

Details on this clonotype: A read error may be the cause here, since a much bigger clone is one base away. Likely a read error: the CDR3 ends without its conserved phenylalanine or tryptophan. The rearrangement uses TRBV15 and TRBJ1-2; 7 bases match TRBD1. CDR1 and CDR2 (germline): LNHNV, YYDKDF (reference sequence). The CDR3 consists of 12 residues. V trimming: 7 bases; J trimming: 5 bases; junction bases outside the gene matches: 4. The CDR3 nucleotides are TGTGCCACCACCGCGACAGGGTATGGCTACACCTCC. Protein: CATTATGYGYTS.

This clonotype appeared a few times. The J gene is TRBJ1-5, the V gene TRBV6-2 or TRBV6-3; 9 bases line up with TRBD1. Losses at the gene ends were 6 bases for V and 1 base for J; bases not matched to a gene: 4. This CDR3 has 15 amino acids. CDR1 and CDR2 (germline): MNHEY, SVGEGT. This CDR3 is CASRGTGTSNQPQHF. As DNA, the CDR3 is TGTGCCAGCAGGGGGACAGGGACAAGCAATCAGCCCCAGCATTTT.

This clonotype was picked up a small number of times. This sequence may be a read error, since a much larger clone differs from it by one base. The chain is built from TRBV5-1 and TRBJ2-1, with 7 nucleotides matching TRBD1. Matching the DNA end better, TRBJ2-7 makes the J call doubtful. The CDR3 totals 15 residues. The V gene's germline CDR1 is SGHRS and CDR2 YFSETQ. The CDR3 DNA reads TGCGCCAGCAGCTTGGGACAGGGATATTACAATGAGCAGTACTTC. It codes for CASSLGQGYYNEQYF.

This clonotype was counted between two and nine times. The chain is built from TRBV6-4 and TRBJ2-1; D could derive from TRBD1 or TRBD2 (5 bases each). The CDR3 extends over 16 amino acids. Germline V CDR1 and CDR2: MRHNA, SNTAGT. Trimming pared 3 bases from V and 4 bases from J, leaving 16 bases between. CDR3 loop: CASSERDPSGYNEQFF. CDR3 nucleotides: TGTGCCAGCAGTGAACGGGACCCTTCAGGGTACAATGAGCAGTTCTTC.

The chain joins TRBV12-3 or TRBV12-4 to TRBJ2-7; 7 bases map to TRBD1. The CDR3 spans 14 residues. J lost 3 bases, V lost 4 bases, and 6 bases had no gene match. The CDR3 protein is CASSCSRQGYEQYF. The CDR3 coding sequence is TGTGCCAGCAGTTGTTCGAGACAGGGCTACGAGCAGTACTTC.

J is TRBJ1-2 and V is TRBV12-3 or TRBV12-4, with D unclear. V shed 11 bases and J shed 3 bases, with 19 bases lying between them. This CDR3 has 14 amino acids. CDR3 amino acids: CAGERSPPHYGYTF. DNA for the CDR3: TGTGCCGGCGAGAGGTCACCTCCACACTATGGCTACACCTTC.

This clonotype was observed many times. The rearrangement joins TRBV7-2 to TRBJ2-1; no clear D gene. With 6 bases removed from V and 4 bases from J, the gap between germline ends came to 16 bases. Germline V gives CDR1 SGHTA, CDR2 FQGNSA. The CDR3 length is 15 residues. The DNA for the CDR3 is TGTGCCAGCAGTCCTAGGTTCCCCTCTTACAATGAGCAGTTCTTC. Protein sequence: CASSPRFPSYNEQFF.

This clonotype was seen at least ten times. The CDR3 is CASSPLSGDYYEQYF. The CDR3, as DNA: TGTGCCAGCAGTCCCCTCTCCGGCGACTACTACGAGCAGTACTTC. The V and J genes are TRBV6-5 and TRBJ2-7, with a tentative D call TRBD2 (5 bases). The CDR3 contains 15 residues. The V gene lost 5 bases and the J gene lost 3 bases, with 17 bases spanning the gap. CDR1 MNHEY and CDR2 SVGAGI come from the germline V gene.